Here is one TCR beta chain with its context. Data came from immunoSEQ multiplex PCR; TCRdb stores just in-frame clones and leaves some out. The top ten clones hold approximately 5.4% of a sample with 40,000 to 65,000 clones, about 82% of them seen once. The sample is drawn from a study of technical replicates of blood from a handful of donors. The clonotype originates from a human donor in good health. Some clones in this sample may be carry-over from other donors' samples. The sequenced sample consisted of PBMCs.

The CDR3 reads CASSPPLGAGNTIYF. CDR3 nucleotide sequence: TGTGCCAGCAGCCCCCCCTTGGGGGCAGGGAACACCATATATTTT. The chain links TRBV4-2 to TRBJ1-3, with D possibly being TRBD1 (6 bases). Looked up from germline, CDR1 is LGHNA and CDR2 is YNFKEQ. This CDR3 is 15 amino acids long. V was clipped by 4 bases and J by 7 bases, with 17 bases between them.